A single TCR beta chain is shown here with its context. Measured with immunoSEQ multiplex PCR; TCRdb has only the in-frame clones, and not every one. The repertoire includes 470,000 or so clones, roughly 80% of them detected once, and around 11% sits in the top ten. This specimen belongs to a study of shared clonotypes between healthy human individuals. V lost 2 bases to trimming and J lost 4 bases, with 14 bases between them. Germline loops: CDR1 KGHSH, CDR2 LQKENI. The CDR3 extends over 15 amino acids. V gene TRBV18 combines with J gene TRBJ1-1, with unresolved D. The receptor's source is a woman aged 40 to 50 in good health. Some clones in this sample may be carry-over from other donors' samples. The specimen was PBMCs. CDR3 in amino acids: CASSPEMGSGTEAFF. The CDR3, as DNA: TGTGCCAGCTCACCAGAAATGGGGAGTGGCACTGAAGCTTTCTTT.